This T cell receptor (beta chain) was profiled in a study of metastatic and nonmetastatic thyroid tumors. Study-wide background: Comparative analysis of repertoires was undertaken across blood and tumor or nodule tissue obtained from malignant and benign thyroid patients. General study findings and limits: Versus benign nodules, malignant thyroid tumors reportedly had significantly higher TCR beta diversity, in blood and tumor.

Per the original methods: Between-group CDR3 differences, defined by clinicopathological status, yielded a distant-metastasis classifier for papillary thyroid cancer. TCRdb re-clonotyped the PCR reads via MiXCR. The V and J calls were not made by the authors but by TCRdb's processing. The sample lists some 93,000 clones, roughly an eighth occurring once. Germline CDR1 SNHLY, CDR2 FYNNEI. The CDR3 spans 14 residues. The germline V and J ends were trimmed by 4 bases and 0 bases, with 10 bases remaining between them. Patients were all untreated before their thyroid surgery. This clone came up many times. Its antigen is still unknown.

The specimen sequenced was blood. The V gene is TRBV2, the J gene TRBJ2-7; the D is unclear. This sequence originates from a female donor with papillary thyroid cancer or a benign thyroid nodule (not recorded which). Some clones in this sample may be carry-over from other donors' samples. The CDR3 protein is CASSGTELSYEQYF. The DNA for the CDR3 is TGTGCCAGCAGTGGAACGGAACTCTCCTACGAGCAGTACTTC.